Each of the 14 T cell receptor beta chains below was sequenced from the same sample in a study of T cell responses to AZD1222 COVID-19 vaccine. Assay used: immunoSEQ multiplex PCR; TCRdb lists only in-frame clones, some missing. The table shows more than 250,000 clones, with roughly 93% occurring only once. Source: peripheral blood, taken on day 0 of AZD1222 vaccination. These receptors were taken from an adult in good health.

The V and J genes are TRBV6-5 and TRBJ1-2; the D is unclear. V lost 10 bases, J lost 1 base, and 19 bases lay in between. The germline V gene encodes CDR1 MNHEY and CDR2 SVGAGI. The CDR3 is 15 residues long. The CDR3 nucleotides are TGTGCCACCTCCTCCCCCACGGGCGGTAACTATGGCTACACCTTC. This translates into CATSSPTGGNYGYTF.

A few counts support this clone. This rearrangement joins TRBV28 to TRBJ1-2; tentatively, D is TRBD1 (5 bases). CDR1 and CDR2 from the germline V gene are MDHEN and SYDVKM. The V end lost 9 bases, the J end lost 4 bases, and 24 bases lay between the germline ends. The CDR3 spans 16 residues. This CDR3 is CASFSGLQVTSYGYTF. The DNA of the CDR3 is TGTGCCAGTTTCTCTGGGTTACAGGTGACTAGCTATGGCTACACCTTC.

Comment on this clone: At the DNA level, this CDR3 is encoded by other sequences in the same sample as well. This chain links TRBV20-1 with TRBJ1-2, with D hard to call. The V gene lost 5 bases and the J gene lost 8 bases, with 6 bases spanning the gap. In germline, CDR1 is DFQATT, CDR2 SNEGSKA (reference sequence). The length of the CDR3 is 9 residues. The CDR3 is CSAPGGYTF. The CDR3 DNA reads as TGCAGTGCTCCCGGGGGCTACACCTTC.

With regard to this clone: The junction shows a germline mismatch at one end, possibly a read error. The V gene is TRBV19, the J gene TRBJ2-7, with D tentatively TRBD1 (5 bases). Germline V CDR1 and CDR2: LNHDA, SQIVND (reference sequence). There are 12 residues in the CDR3. The CDR3, as DNA: TGTGCCAGTAGTATAGGTTCTCAGGGTCGAGACTTC. Protein: CASSIGSQGRDF.

The chain joins TRBV30 to TRBJ1-6; D uncertain. In germline, CDR1 is GTSNPN, CDR2 SVGIG (reference sequence). There are 14 residues in the CDR3. CDR3 bases: TGTGCTCGGACCGCGAGCTCCTATAATTCACCCCTCCACTTT. This codes for CARTASSYNSPLHF. Full variable domain (remainder filled in from reference TRBV30 and TRBJ1-6): SQTIHQWPATLVQPVGSPLSLECTVEGTSNPNLYWYRQAAGRGLQLLFYSVGIGQISSEVPQNLSASRPQDRQFILSSKKLLLSDSGFYLCARTASSYNSPLHFGNGTRLTVT.

V gene TRBV11-3 combines with J gene TRBJ2-7, with TRBD1 matching over 7 bases. Germline lookup yields CDR1 SGHNT and CDR2 YENEEA. V gave up 6 bases and J gave up 1 base; unmatched junction bases: 6. This CDR3 spans 14 amino acids. CDR3 in amino acids: CASSMSRGSYEQYF. CDR3 nucleotides: TGTGCCAGCAGTATGAGCAGGGGGTCCTACGAGCAGTACTTC.

The J gene is TRBJ2-6, the V gene TRBV4-1; 9 positions agree with TRBD1. The V gene's germline CDR1 is MGHRA and CDR2 YSYEKL. The V and J ends lost 5 bases and 0 bases, in that order; junction bases with no gene match: 8. The CDR3 is made up of 18 amino acids. The CDR3 sequence: CASSRRTGDNSGANVLTF. The CDR3 DNA is TGCGCCAGCAGCAGAAGGACAGGGGACAACTCTGGGGCCAACGTCCTGACTTTC.

The chain links TRBV7-6 to TRBJ2-2; a possible D gene is TRBD2 (7 bases). V was pared by 2 bases and J by 6 bases, with 19 bases between. Germline V gene lookup returns CDR1 SGHVS and CDR2 FNYEAQ. There are 17 residues in the CDR3. The CDR3 here is CASSLPGAGVGAGELFF. DNA for the CDR3: TGTGCCAGCAGCTTACCAGGGGCGGGAGTTGGGGCCGGGGAGCTGTTTTTT. The full variable domain, with the rest looked up from reference TRBV7-6 and TRBJ2-2, is GAGVSQSPRYKVTKRGQDVALRCDPISGHVSLYWYRQALGQGPEFLTYFNYEAQQDKSGLPNDRFSAERPEGSISTLTIQRTEQRDSAMYRCASSLPGAGVGAGELFFGEGSRLTVL.

This chain uses TRBV11-2 with TRBJ1-3; tentatively, D is TRBD1 (6 bases). CDR3 length equals 17 residues. From germline, CDR1 is SGHAT and CDR2 FQNNGV. Trimming removed 4 bases from V and 3 bases from J, with 19 bases in between. CDR3 loop: CASSSNRVKEDGNTIYF. The CDR3 DNA sequence: TGTGCCAGCAGCTCAAACAGGGTAAAGGAGGATGGAAACACCATATATTTT.

The chain combines TRBV4-3 with TRBJ2-6; D is ambiguous. Looked up from germline, CDR1 is LGHNA and CDR2 is YSLEER. The CDR3 sequence is 14 residues long. V was cut by 6 bases and J by 0 bases, with 6 bases left in between. The CDR3: CASRDLSGANVLTF. For the CDR3, the DNA is TGCGCCAGCAGGGACCTCTCTGGGGCCAACGTCCTGACTTTC.

This clone was detected once. The chain links TRBV2 to TRBJ1-2; D is unresolved. CDR3 length: 13 residues. CDR1 is SNHLY, CDR2 FYNNEI, per germline. Trimming pared 6 bases from V and 8 bases from J, leaving 16 bases between. CDR3 DNA: TGTGCCAGCAGGTCAGAGTGGCGGTCGGGCTACACCTTC. Translating gives CASRSEWRSGYTF.

V gene TRBV28 combines with J gene TRBJ1-1; D not certain. V was cut by 7 bases and J by 9 bases, with 12 bases left in between. Germline V gene data show CDR1 as MDHEN and CDR2 as SYDVKM. CDR3 length: 11 residues. CDR3 coding DNA: TGTGCCAGCACCACATCTTTAAAAGCTTTCTTT. This codes for CASTTSLKAFF.

The V call is TRBV20-1, the J call TRBJ1-2; D unresolved. Looked up from germline, CDR1 is DFQATT and CDR2 is SNEGSKA (reference sequence). The V and J ends lost 3 bases and 1 base respectively, with 9 bases between them. This CDR3 comprises 13 residues. CDR3 in DNA: TGCAGTGCTAGTCGGAATCTTAACTATGGCTACACCTTC. Protein product: CSASRNLNYGYTF.

This chain uses TRBV4-1 with TRBJ1-4, with 11 bases lining up with TRBD1. The CDR3 has 18 amino acids. V lost 1 base to trimming and J lost 1 base; unmatched junction nucleotides: 5. Germline V lookup: CDR1 MGHRA, CDR2 YSYEKL. CDR3 sequence reads: CASSQVDRGQGTNEKLFF. The DNA of the CDR3 is TGCGCCAGCAGCCAAGTGGACAGGGGGCAAGGAACTAATGAAAAACTGTTTTTT.